The clone carrying this T cell receptor beta chain was observed a handful of times. Its cognate antigen is unknown. The use of a sample-barcoded 5' primer and a J-beta primer mix characterized a second PCR of roughly 6 to 11 cycles. Each CDR3 protein is one row after TCRdb ran MiXCR on the 5' RACE reads. The sample carries approximately 800,000 distinct CDR3 sequences, around a quarter recorded once. This sample was included in a study of blood T cells in healthy people across ages. Study-wide points: TCR beta diversity, measured per million T cells, fell in a roughly linear way with age. Estimates based on one million T cells were treated as lower bounds.

Per germline, CDR1 DFQATT and CDR2 SNEGSKA (reference sequence). Trimming shortened V by 0 bases and J by 4 bases, and 13 bases separated the two germline ends. The CDR3 length is 15 residues. Separately, the same data were catalogued under a study of T cells of mothers and their children.

The chain combines TRBV20-1 with TRBJ1-5; no reliable D call. This receptor was taken from a boy aged 10-17 years in good health. What was sequenced was blood. CDR3 loop: CSARDSRLDNQPQHF. DNA of the CDR3: TGCAGTGCTAGAGATTCTAGGTTAGATAATCAGCCCCAGCATTTT.